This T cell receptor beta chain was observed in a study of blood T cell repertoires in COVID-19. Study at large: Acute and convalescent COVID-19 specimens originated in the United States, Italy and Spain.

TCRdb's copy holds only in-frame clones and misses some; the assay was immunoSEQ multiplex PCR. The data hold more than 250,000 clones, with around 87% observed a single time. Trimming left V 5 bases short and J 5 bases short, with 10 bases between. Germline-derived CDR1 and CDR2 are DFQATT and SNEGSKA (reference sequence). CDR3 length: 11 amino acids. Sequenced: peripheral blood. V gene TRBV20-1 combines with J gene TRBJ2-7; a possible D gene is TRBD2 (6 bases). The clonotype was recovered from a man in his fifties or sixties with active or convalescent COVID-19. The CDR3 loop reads CSALTSHEQYF. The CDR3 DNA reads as TGCAGTGCTTTGACTAGTCACGAGCAGTACTTC.